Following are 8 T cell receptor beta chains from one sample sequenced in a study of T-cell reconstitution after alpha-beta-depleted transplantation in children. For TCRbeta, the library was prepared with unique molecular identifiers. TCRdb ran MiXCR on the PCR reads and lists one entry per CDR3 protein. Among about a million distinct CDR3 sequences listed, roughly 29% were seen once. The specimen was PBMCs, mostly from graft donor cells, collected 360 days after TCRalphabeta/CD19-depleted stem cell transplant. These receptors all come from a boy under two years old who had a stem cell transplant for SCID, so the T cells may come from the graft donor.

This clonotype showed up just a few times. The CDR3, as DNA: TGCGCCAGCAGCTTGGACGGACAGGCCTCCTACAATGAGCAGTTCTTC. Protein: CASSLDGQASYNEQFF. The chain couples TRBV5-1 to TRBJ2-1; 7 bases line up with TRBD1. Trimming took 0 bases from V and 0 from J; bases not matched to a gene: 3. The CDR3 consists of 16 residues. CDR1 SGHRS and CDR2 YFSETQ come from the germline V gene.

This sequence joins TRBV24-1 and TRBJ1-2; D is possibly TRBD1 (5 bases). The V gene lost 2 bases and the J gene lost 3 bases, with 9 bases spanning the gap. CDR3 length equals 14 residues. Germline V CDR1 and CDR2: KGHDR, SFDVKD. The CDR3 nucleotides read TGTGCCACCAGTGATTCTCGGGGGGACTATGGCTACACCTTC. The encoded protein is CATSDSRGDYGYTF.

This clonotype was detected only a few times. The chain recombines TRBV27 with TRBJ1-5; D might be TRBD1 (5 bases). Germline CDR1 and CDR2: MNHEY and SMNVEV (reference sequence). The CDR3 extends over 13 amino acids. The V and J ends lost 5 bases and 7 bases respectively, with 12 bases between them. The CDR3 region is CASSPLGGQPQHF. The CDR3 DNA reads TGTGCCAGCAGTCCCTTGGGGGGGCAGCCCCAGCATTTT.

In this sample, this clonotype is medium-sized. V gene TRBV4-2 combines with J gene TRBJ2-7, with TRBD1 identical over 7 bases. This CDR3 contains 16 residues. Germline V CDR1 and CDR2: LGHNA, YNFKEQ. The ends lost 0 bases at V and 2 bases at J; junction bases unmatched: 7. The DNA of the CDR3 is TGTGCCAGCAGCCAAGAAAACAGGGGACCCGCCTACGAGCAGTACTTC. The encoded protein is CASSQENRGPAYEQYF.

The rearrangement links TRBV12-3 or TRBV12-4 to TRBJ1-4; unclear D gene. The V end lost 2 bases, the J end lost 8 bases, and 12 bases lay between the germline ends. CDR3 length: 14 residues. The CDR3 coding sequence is TGTGCCAGCAGTTTATCGGGCAGCCGGGAAAAACTGTTTTTT. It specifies CASSLSGSREKLFF.

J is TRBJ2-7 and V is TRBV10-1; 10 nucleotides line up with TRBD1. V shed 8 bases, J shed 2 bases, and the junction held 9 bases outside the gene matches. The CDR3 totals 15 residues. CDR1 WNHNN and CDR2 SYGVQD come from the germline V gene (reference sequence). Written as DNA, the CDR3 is TGCGCCAGCTCCGAGGGGGGGACAGGGGCCTACGAGCAGTACTTC. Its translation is CASSEGGTGAYEQYF.

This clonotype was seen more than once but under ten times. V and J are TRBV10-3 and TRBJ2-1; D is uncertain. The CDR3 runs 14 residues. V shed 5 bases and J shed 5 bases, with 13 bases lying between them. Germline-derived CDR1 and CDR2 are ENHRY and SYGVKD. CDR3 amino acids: CAISRRDLNNEQFF. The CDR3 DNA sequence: TGTGCCATCAGTCGAAGAGACTTGAACAATGAGCAGTTCTTC.

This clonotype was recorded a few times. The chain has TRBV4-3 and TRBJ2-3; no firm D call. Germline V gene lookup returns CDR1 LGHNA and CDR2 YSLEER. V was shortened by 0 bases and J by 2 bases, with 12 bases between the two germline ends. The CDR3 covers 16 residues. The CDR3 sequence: CASSQDRQLITDTQYF. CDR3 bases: TGCGCCAGCAGCCAAGACCGGCAACTAATCACAGATACGCAGTATTTT.